The table lists the clone carrying this TCR beta chain with a few counts. The antigen is not known. With 1 base clipped from V and 3 bases from J, the junction kept 1 base outside the gene matches. The CDR3 runs 13 residues. Germline loops: CDR1 SQVTM, CDR2 ANQGSEA. The sample is drawn from a study of post-analysis software for immune sequencing data. Study at large: The cohort encompassed relapsing-remitting, secondary progressive and progressive-relapsing multiple sclerosis disease courses. Study results and limitations: The study found TRBV5-6, TRBV5-1 and TRBV20-1 among five or six TRBV segments more frequent in patients than controls. Normalized Chao1 diversity was significantly reduced in patients versus controls.

Unique molecular identifiers featured in each of the TCR beta cDNA libraries. TCRdb passed the PCR reads through MiXCR, listing each CDR3 protein once. The table lists about 770,000 distinct CDR3 sequences, more than 45% of them singletons. The sequence was collected from a girl between 10 and 17 years old with multiple sclerosis. The V gene is TRBV29-1, the J gene TRBJ1-1; 8 bases agree with TRBD1. The sequenced sample consisted of blood. CDR3 loop: CSVEGQGYTEAFF. In nucleotides, the CDR3 is TGCAGCGTTGAAGGACAGGGGTACACTGAAGCTTTCTTT.